Sequencing of this T cell receptor beta chain was carried out in a study of T cell responses to AZD1222 COVID-19 vaccine. Study-wide findings and caveats: Most donors were white British and more were female, and clonal diversity was possibly underestimated.

Clones were read by immunoSEQ multiplex PCR, and TCRdb kept only the in-frame ones, dropping some. The sample has 140,000 to 150,000 clones, roughly 92% seen once. CDR1 is MDHEN, CDR2 SYDVKM, per germline. V shed 4 bases and J shed 2 bases, with 11 bases lying between them. The CDR3 contains 14 residues. With respect to this clone: Its target is unknown.

The genes are TRBV28 and TRBJ1-1, with D possibly being TRBD1 (6 bases). The source of this sequence is an adult in good health. This material consisted of peripheral blood, taken on day 0 of AZD1222 vaccination. The CDR3 loop reads CASSSGGLNTEAFF. The CDR3 DNA is TGTGCCAGCAGTTCCGGGGGGCTCAACACTGAAGCTTTCTTT.